This T cell receptor (beta chain) comes out of a study of STAT3 mutations in large granular lymphocyte leukemia (dated by TCRdb to the late 2010s). Looking at the study overall: In roughly half of the longitudinally sequenced T-LGLL patients, canonical activating STAT3 mutations were detected. Over half of the T-LGLL patients were given one or more immunosuppressive therapy regimens, and less than 45% of those treated had a hematologic response. To reconstruct clonal hierarchy and dynamics, serial deep sequencing of TCRbeta CDR3 and STAT3 was performed in patients with T-cell large granular lymphocyte leukemia. From an initial cohort of about 220 LGL patients, 15 to 20 representative T-LGLL cases were selected for longitudinal TCRbeta and STAT3 sequencing. A couple of patients with natural killer LGL leukemia were also sequenced longitudinally as controls within the study. For each patient, sequencing was performed at an average of around 4 time points, with a range of 2 to 8 samplings.

DNA was extracted from blood mononuclear cells, and the same DNA was used for both TCR and STAT3 sequencing. For CDR1 and CDR2, the germline V gene lists KGHSH and LQKENI. The CDR3 has 15 amino acids, counting the end cysteine and phenylalanine. Only the CDR3 region is kept as DNA, spanning 45 bases read in frame from base 1. V has 3 bases trimmed and J has 10 bases trimmed; junction bases matching no gene number 12. This clone was observed a handful of times. Its binding antigen is unknown. No per-base quality is available; no much larger clone lies one base away. General conclusions and limits of the study: Because no samples were available when a clone first appeared, clonal expansion was inferred from samplings taken at other points. Dominant TCR clone burden was found to exceed STAT3 mutant burden in several patients, suggesting that STAT3 mutation arose secondarily within a pre-expanded clone. Since codominant clonotypes persisted in some patients, a small but highly pathogenic clone may have gone undetected. At least one immunodominant TCRbeta clonotype was present in every T-LGLL patient, and multiple immunodominant subclonotypes appeared in about half of the T-LGLL patients. In about 30% of the 18 patients, TCR clonotype switching occurred after therapy, and every newly emerging clone was STAT3 wild type. Linking therapy response to changes in TCR clonal burden was complicated by variable intervals between samplings and by differing treatment regimens.

TCRbeta libraries were sequenced on an Illumina MiSeq, averaging approximately 41,000 productive templates per sample. TCRbeta CDR3 libraries were generated with the immunoSEQ assay using multiplex PCR amplification. Per the source publication's procedure: Following a previously defined approach, repertoire diversity was calculated, and values close to 0 point to extremely monoclonal samples. TCRdb stores this immuneACCESS table with in-frame sequences only. Part of the clones is absent; in the studies checked, under half of the shortfall reflects unresolved V genes, and no reason is known for the rest. The V and J calls and clone size were taken over from that table, and D and trimming were inferred from the DNA. This sample holds 25,000 to 40,000 clones; approximately 86% were observed only once. The biggest ten clones account for approximately 12% of the sample.

The receptor's source is a man between 60 and 75 years old with T-cell large granular lymphocyte leukemia. Some clones in this sample may be carry-over from other donors' samples. The age is the age at diagnosis. The sequencing input was peripheral blood mononuclear cells. This receptor chain uses TRBV18 and TRBJ1-1, and TRBD1 aligns with 9 junction nucleotides. The CDR3 amino acid sequence is: CASSPSTGGGLGAFF. In nucleotides, the sequence is TGTGCCAGCTCACCGTCGACAGGGGGTGGCTTGGGAGCTTTCTTT.